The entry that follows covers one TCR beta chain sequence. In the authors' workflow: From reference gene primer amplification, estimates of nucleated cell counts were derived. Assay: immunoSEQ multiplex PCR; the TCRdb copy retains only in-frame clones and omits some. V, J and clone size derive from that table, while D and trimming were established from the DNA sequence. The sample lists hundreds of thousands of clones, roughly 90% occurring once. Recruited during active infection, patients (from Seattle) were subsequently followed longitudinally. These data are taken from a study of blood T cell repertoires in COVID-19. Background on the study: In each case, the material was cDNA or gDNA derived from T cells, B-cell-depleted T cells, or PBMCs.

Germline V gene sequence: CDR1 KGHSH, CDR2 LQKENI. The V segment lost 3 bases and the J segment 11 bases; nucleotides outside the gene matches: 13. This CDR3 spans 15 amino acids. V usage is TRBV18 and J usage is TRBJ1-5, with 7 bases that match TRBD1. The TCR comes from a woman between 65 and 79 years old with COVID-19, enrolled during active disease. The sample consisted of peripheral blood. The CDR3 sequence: CASSPTGAGESAQHF. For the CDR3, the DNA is TGTGCCAGCTCACCCACAGGGGCCGGGGAATCAGCCCAGCATTTT.